Presented here are 4 T cell receptor beta chains from one specimen sequenced in a study of T cell repertoires in cytomegalovirus infection. Their antigens are not known. MiXCR, run by TCRdb on the reads, gives a single entry per CDR3 protein. The table records approximately 990,000 distinct CDR3 sequences, less than 40% of them present only once. Sequenced material: cultured CD8+ T cells from PBMCs, taken from culture after CMV antigen stimulation. These receptors originate from a human donor in good health (CMV status not recorded). Some clones in this sample may be carry-over from other donors' samples.

This clonotype was detected a few times. This CDR3 reads CASSTGQGERGETQYF. CDR3 DNA: TGTGCCAGCAGCACCGGACAGGGGGAGAGGGGAGAGACCCAGTACTTC. The rearrangement uses TRBV5-4 and TRBJ2-5; 10 nucleotides match TRBD1. Germline V gene sequence: CDR1 SGHNT, CDR2 YYREEE (reference sequence). There are 16 residues in the CDR3. Trimming cost V 4 bases and J 4 bases; bases outside gene matches: 10.

This clonotype was detected a few times. The chain combines TRBV7-9 with TRBJ2-5; 11 nucleotides align to TRBD2. Unmatched junction bases numbered 13, after V lost 2 bases and J lost 2 bases. Germline lookup yields CDR1 SEHNR and CDR2 FQNEAQ (reference sequence). CDR3 length equals 19 residues. The CDR3 region has the DNA TGTGCCAGCAGCTTATTTCCACTAGCGGGGGCCGCCCTACAAGAGACCCAGTACTTC. It is translated as CASSLFPLAGAALQETQYF.

The chain links TRBV6-1 to TRBJ2-7; possible D gene TRBD1, 5 bases. Trimming removed 3 bases at V and 3 bases at J, with 6 bases between. The germline V gene has CDR1 MNHNS and CDR2 SASEGT. The CDR3 covers 12 residues. DNA for the CDR3: TGTGCCAGCAGTGAGACAGACTACGAGCAGTACTTC. The encoded protein is CASSETDYEQYF.

The chain recombines TRBV25-1 with TRBJ2-5, with D perhaps TRBD1 (6 bases). V lost 5 bases, J lost 3 bases, and 16 bases lay in between. The CDR3 extends over 15 amino acids. Germline CDR1 is MGHDK and CDR2 is SYGVNS. The CDR3 DNA reads as TGTGCCAGCAGTCCCTGGGCAGGGGTAGAAGAGACCCAGTACTTC. Translated: CASSPWAGVEETQYF.